Each of the 5 T cell receptor beta chains below was sequenced from the same sample in a study of blood T cells in healthy people across ages. Combining a sample-barcoded 5' primer with a J-beta primer mix, a second PCR ran for about 7 to 12 cycles. TCRdb reanalysed the 5' RACE reads using MiXCR and keeps one entry per CDR3 protein. The repertoire holds hundreds of thousands of distinct CDR3 sequences, with about 30% as singletons. The sequenced sample consisted of blood. Receptors originate from a woman older than 75 in good health.

This clonotype was observed at least ten times. The CDR3 region is CSAQSRQGRNEQFF. CDR3 in DNA: TGCAGTGCTCAGTCCCGACAGGGGAGGAATGAGCAGTTCTTC. The chain uses TRBV20-1 and TRBJ2-1; 8 bases line up with TRBD1. The CDR3 sequence is 14 residues long. The germline V gene encodes CDR1 DFQATT and CDR2 SNEGSKA (reference sequence). V was clipped by 5 bases and J by 7 bases; unmatched bases: 10.

This clonotype occurred many times. The DNA of the CDR3 is TGCGCCAGCAGCCAAGAAGGTAGCGGGGGTGGAACAGATACGCAGTATTTT. It is translated as CASSQEGSGGGTDTQYF. The rearrangement links TRBV4-3 to TRBJ2-3; 9 bases are shared with TRBD2. Germline V gene data show CDR1 as LGHNA and CDR2 as YSLEER. The V gene end was trimmed by 0 bases and the J gene end by 3 bases; junction bases not matched to a gene: 7. The CDR3 extends over 17 amino acids.

Remarks on this clonotype: This may come from a read error, since a much larger clone is one base off. This chain uses TRBV7-8 with TRBJ2-3; the match to TRBD2 covers 12 bases. From germline, CDR1 is SGHVS and CDR2 FQNEAQ. The V and J ends lost 7 bases and 6 bases, in that order; junction bases with no gene match: 14. The CDR3 has 17 amino acids. CDR3 loop: CASNFQLRTSGADTQYF. The CDR3 DNA reads as TGTGCCAGCAACTTTCAACTCCGGACTAGCGGGGCGGATACGCAGTATTTT.

The table lists this clonotype with a few counts. Just one base apart from a much larger clone, this may be a read error. This chain connects TRBV10-3 to TRBJ2-1, with D tentatively TRBD2 (6 bases). Germline lookup yields CDR1 ENHRY and CDR2 SYGVKD. V was trimmed by 4 bases and J by 13 bases, leaving 14 bases between them. This CDR3 is 12 amino acids long. The CDR3: CAISAGGETQFF. In DNA, the CDR3 is TGTGCCATCAGTGCCGGGGGAGAGACCCAGTTCTTC.

This clonotype was observed at least ten times. The gene calls are TRBV20-1 and TRBJ2-1; tentative D call: TRBD2 (5 bases). This CDR3 contains 15 residues. Between the trimmed V and J ends, which lost 5 bases and 6 bases, there was a span of 20 bases. From germline, CDR1 is DFQATT and CDR2 SNEGSKA (reference sequence). This CDR3 is CSAGPGSPAGNEQFF. As DNA, the CDR3 is TGCAGTGCTGGTCCGGGGAGTCCAGCAGGCAATGAGCAGTTCTTC.